This T cell receptor (beta chain) was profiled in a study of tumor-infiltrating lymphocytes in primary liver carcinoma. Each 20-30 mg portion of unsorted bulk tissue served as the source for co-extraction of RNA and DNA. On this clonotype: What it binds is unknown. One end of the junction does not line up with germline, which may come from a read error.

The input was approximately 500 ng total RNA; TCR beta cDNA was made from it with a constant-region primer. Sequencing libraries for TCR beta derived from three nested multiplex PCR rounds that used slightly modified ARM-PCR. TCRdb reprocessed the multiplex PCR reads via MiXCR and lists one record per CDR3 protein. The sample lists under 150,000 distinct CDR3 sequences, around 70% occurring once. Study-wide results and caveats: Tumor top-250-clone fraction significantly exceeded that of blood (p = 0.039).

Sequencing was done on a sample of tumor-adjacent normal liver tissue. The receptor's source is an older woman with primary liver carcinoma and hepatitis B virus infection.

The CDR3 sequence is CASSFRRGYNEHFF. CDR3 DNA: TGTGCCAGCAGTTTTCGGCGGGGTTACAATGAGCATTTTTTC. V gene TRBV12-3 or TRBV12-4 combines with J gene TRBJ2-1, with a tentative D call TRBD2 (6 bases). The CDR3 has 14 residues.